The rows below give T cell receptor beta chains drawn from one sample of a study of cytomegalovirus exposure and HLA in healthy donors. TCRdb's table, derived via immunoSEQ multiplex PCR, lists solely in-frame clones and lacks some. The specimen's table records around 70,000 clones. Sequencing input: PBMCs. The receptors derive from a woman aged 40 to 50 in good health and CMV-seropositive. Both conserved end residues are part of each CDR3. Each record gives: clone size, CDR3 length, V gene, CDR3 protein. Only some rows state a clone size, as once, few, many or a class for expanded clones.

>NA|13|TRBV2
CASRETANTEAFF
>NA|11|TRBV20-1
CSAEGHLEQYF
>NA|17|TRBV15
CATSIGRSRFDNQPQHF
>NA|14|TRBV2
CASSVRGNYNEQFF
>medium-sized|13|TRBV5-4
CASSLKGWDEQFF
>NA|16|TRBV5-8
CASSSTSGGPYNEQFF
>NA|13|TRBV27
CASRLTSYNEQFF
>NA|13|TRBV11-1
CASSLGAEETQYF
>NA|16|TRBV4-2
CASSQGDRATNEKLFF
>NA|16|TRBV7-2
CASSLAGLTRGDTQYF
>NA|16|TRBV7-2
CASSLGGAGKDYGYTF